The entry below gives a single TCR beta chain sequence along with its context. This clone appeared a few times. Its cognate antigen has yet to be identified. The input lacks base qualities; no much larger clone sits a single base away. These data are taken from a study of blood T cell repertoires in COVID-19 (dated by TCRdb to the early 2020s). The study in broad terms: Samples from collaborators originated in the United States, Italy and Spain and spanned both the acute and convalescent phases of COVID-19. The prospective study material was composed of cDNA or gDNA derived from T cells, B-cell-depleted T cells, or PBMCs. Subjects who had been exposed to COVID-19, were actively infected with it, or had recovered from it provided the deeply sampled blood TCRbeta repertoires that made up the dataset. A freely available public database, intended as a resource for researchers studying the immune response to SARS-CoV-2, is where the repertoires were released. Samples came from the ongoing ImmuneRACE study (first 160 participants) plus 1,254 subjects from 6 global collaborators. Nearly every sample came with metadata listing a de-identified subject ID, COVID-19 status, age in years and sex. Where HLA class I and class II types were available, the types were taken from metadata supplied by the sample provider, not from assay-based typing.

Beyond this particular receptor, the publication reports: The amount of clinical and demographic metadata varied by source and participant and was provided uncurated.

TCRbeta CDR3 regions were amplified from genomic DNA using the immunoSEQ Assay, a bias-controlled multiplex PCR. The authors' pipeline ran thus. The number of nucleated cells in each sample was estimated from the amplification of reference gene primers within the assay. To quantify the absolute abundance of each unique TCRbeta CDR3 rearrangement, sequence reads were collapsed and filtered. For each sample, productive Simpson clonality was calculated as the square root of Simpson's diversity index over productive rearrangements. What TCRdb holds here is the immuneACCESS table cut down to in-frame rearrangements. Part of the clones is not present; checked against another copy, under half of the missing clones reflect an unresolved V gene, and the others are unexplained. Clone size and V and J calls were adopted from that table, with D and trimming inferred from the DNA. The sample table lists around 200,000 clones, roughly 88% of them with a count of one. Of the sample, approximately 5% falls within the top ten clones.

Enrolling through a virtual design, the prospective study's participants ranged in age from roughly 18 to 95 years and lived across about two dozen United States geographic areas. In the prospective study, participants were assigned to cohorts based on the clinical history participants reported in a screening survey and a study questionnaire. In the prospective study, whole blood, serum and a nasopharyngeal or oropharyngeal swab were collected from each participant by mobile phlebotomists. Additional blood draws and questionnaires over an approximately 2-month period could optionally be provided by prospective study participants. Before DNA extraction, prospective study blood samples were shipped either frozen or at room temperature. The specimen sequenced was PBMCs or T cells enriched from blood (not recorded which). This receptor was taken from a man aged 35-49 years with acute COVID-19.

The CDR3 reads as follows: CASSPLILAGTDTQYF. The nucleotides are TGTGCCAGCAGCCCTTTAATACTAGCGGGCACAGATACGCAGTATTTT. The receptor chain draws on TRBV7-9 and TRBJ2-3, with 8 bases matching TRBD2. CDR1 and CDR2, per the germline V gene (reference sequence), are SEHNR and FQNEAQ. V has 5 bases trimmed and J has 1 base trimmed; junction bases matching no gene number 8. The CDR3 has 16 amino acids, counting the end cysteine and phenylalanine. Only the CDR3 DNA is retained, 48 bases long and in frame from the first base.